The 11 T cell receptor beta chains reported below all come from one sample, sequenced in a study of regulatory T cells in long-lasting Graves disease. Researchers made TCR beta libraries by using iRepertoire HTBI primers and running Arm-PCR on CDR3 regions. TCRdb fed the multiplex PCR reads into MiXCR, producing one record per CDR3 protein. Of roughly 400,000 distinct CDR3 sequences in the sample, less than 25% are singletons; the top ten hold about a fifth. Time point noted: persistent/refractory GD, antithyroid drugs over 5 years with positive TRAb. There was RNA extracted from PBMCs, and the TCR library was made from it. The sequenced sample was peripheral blood mononuclear cells (PBMCs), obtained when the disease was refractory, from a patient treated with antithyroid drugs. These receptors were taken from a female donor with Graves disease.

The genes are TRBV30 and TRBJ2-7; D remains ambiguous. CDR3 size: 15 residues. The V gene lost 8 bases and the J gene lost 3 bases, with 23 bases spanning the gap. Germline values: CDR1 GTSNPN, CDR2 SVGIG (reference sequence). This CDR3 reads CAAHFYSRPLYEQYF. CDR3 nucleotide sequence: TGTGCCGCCCATTTTTACAGCAGACCACTCTACGAGCAGTACTTC.

This clonotype has ten or more counts. The chain is built from TRBV2 and TRBJ2-7; D gene unclear. From germline, CDR1 is SNHLY and CDR2 FYNNEI. This CDR3 has 13 amino acids. Trimming stripped 8 bases from V and 1 base from J, with 12 bases between. CDR3 region: CASERSPSYEQYF. The CDR3 DNA reads as TGTGCCAGCGAGAGGTCGCCATCCTACGAGCAGTACTTC.

This clonotype was seen ten or more times. This chain joins TRBV7-2 and TRBJ1-1, with 7 nucleotides matching TRBD1. V lost 5 bases, J lost 4 bases, and 7 bases stayed unmatched. The CDR3 is 14 residues long. CDR1 SGHTA and CDR2 FQGNSA come from the germline V gene. DNA for the CDR3: TGTGCCAGCAGCGGACGACAGGGCGGCACTGAAGCTTTCTTT. Encoded protein: CASSGRQGGTEAFF. Based on the CDR3 plus reference TRBV7-2 and TRBJ1-1, the full variable domain is GAGVSQSPSNKVTEKGKDVELRCDPISGHTALYWYRQSLGQGLEFLIYFQGNSAPDKSGLPSDRFSAERTGGSVSTLTIQRTQQEDSAVYLCASSGRQGGTEAFFGQGTRLTVV.

This clonotype showed up just a few times. V is TRBV2 and J is TRBJ1-1, with D maybe TRBD1 (5 bases). With 7 bases removed from V and 1 base from J, the gap between germline ends came to 13 bases. Germline values: CDR1 SNHLY, CDR2 FYNNEI. The CDR3 spans 14 residues. The CDR3 loop reads CASTSQGSNTEAFF. DNA of the CDR3: TGTGCCAGCACTTCTCAGGGATCGAACACTGAAGCTTTCTTT.

This clonotype was seen only once. This chain links TRBV20-1 with TRBJ2-5; 12 bases line up with TRBD1. The CDR3 consists of 14 residues. V shed 5 bases, J shed 4 bases, and the junction held 5 bases outside the gene matches. Germline assignment: CDR1 DFQATT and CDR2 SNEGSKA (reference sequence). The CDR3 loop is CSAGTGGASETQYF. DNA for the CDR3: TGCAGTGCTGGGACAGGGGGCGCTTCAGAGACCCAGTACTTC.

In this sample, this clonotype turned up a few times. This rearrangement joins TRBV12-3 or TRBV12-4 to TRBJ2-1; 13 positions agree with TRBD2. V trimming: 5 bases; J trimming: 2 bases; junction bases outside the gene matches: 6. The CDR3 is 17 residues long. This CDR3 is CASSPPGLAGAYNEQFF. In DNA form, the CDR3 reads TGTGCCAGCAGTCCCCCCGGACTAGCGGGAGCCTACAATGAGCAGTTCTTC.

Ten or more counts support this clonotype. The V and J genes are TRBV2 and TRBJ2-7; D gene unclear. Trimming stripped 3 bases from V and 3 bases from J, with 6 bases between. CDR3 length equals 12 residues. From germline, CDR1 is SNHLY and CDR2 FYNNEI. CDR3 DNA sequence: TGTGCCAGCAGTGATGTCGTCTACGAGCAGTACTTC. Amino acids: CASSDVVYEQYF.

The CDR3 spells CSVEGLAGELFF. The CDR3 DNA is TGCAGCGTTGAAGGCCTGGCCGGGGAGCTGTTTTTT. This rearrangement joins TRBV29-1 to TRBJ2-2; D is undetermined. This CDR3 has 12 amino acids. CDR1 SQVTM and CDR2 ANQGSEA come from the germline V gene. The V end was cut by 1 base, the J end by 6 bases, with 6 bases between.

The gene calls are TRBV6-2 or TRBV6-3 and TRBJ1-1, with D tentatively TRBD1 (6 bases). Germline V CDR1 and CDR2: MNHEY, SVGEGT. The CDR3 length is 14 residues. V was shortened by 6 bases and J by 4 bases, with 15 bases between the two germline ends. The CDR3 DNA reads as TGTGCCAGCAGGAGCGCCGGGGGGCTCACTGAAGCTTTCTTT. Translating gives CASRSAGGLTEAFF.

The genes are TRBV7-9 and TRBJ2-2; the match to TRBD1 covers 8 bases. The length of the CDR3 is 16 residues. Germline V CDR1 and CDR2: SEHNR, FQNEAQ (reference sequence). V trimming: 7 bases; J trimming: 6 bases; junction bases outside the gene matches: 13. CDR3 sequence reads: CASNQLGQGRAGELFF. The CDR3 region has the DNA TGTGCCAGCAACCAACTCGGACAGGGTAGAGCCGGGGAGCTGTTTTTT. Full variable domain (remainder filled in from reference TRBV7-9 and TRBJ2-2): DTGVSQNPRHKITKRGQNVTFRCDPISEHNRLYWYRQTLGQGPEFLTYFQNEAQLEKSRLLSDRFSAERPKGSFSTLEIQRTEQGDSAMYLCASNQLGQGRAGELFFGEGSRLTVL.

This clonotype was picked up a small number of times. The chain links TRBV7-8 to TRBJ2-1; 7 bases are a match to TRBD2. With 3 bases clipped from V and 5 bases from J, the junction kept 7 bases outside the gene matches. This CDR3 region has 15 residues. The V gene's germline CDR1 is SGHVS and CDR2 FQNEAQ. CDR3 amino acids: CASSLTGLTNNEQFF. The CDR3 nucleotides read TGTGCCAGCAGCTTGACGGGACTAACGAACAATGAGCAGTTCTTC.